This T cell receptor beta chain was sequenced for a study of T cell responses to AZD1222 COVID-19 vaccine. Overall study context: Pooled samples include second doses given at about 4 or 12 weeks.

TCRdb keeps only in-frame clones here, not all; method: immunoSEQ multiplex PCR. The sample holds fewer than 50,000 clones, around 80% seen once. Study-wide results and limits: The number of AZD1222 recipients seropositive at baseline was only six. White British ancestry dominated among donors, who included more females, and clonal diversity was possibly underestimated. Spike-spanning, vaccine-associated CD4 TCRs were dominant at 160-218 and 743-854.

CDR1 is SGHTA, CDR2 FQGTGA, per germline. Trimming cost V 5 bases and J 4 bases, with 14 bases left between them. This CDR3 spans 14 amino acids. Concerning this clone itself: Its antigen is unidentified.

This clonotype was obtained from an adult in good health. This chain connects TRBV7-3 to TRBJ2-5; D might be TRBD1 (5 bases). Sequencing was performed on peripheral blood, taken on day 0 of AZD1222 vaccination. CDR3 in DNA: TGTGCCAGCAGCCCAGGGCTTACGGGAGAGACCCAGTACTTC. Translation: CASSPGLTGETQYF.